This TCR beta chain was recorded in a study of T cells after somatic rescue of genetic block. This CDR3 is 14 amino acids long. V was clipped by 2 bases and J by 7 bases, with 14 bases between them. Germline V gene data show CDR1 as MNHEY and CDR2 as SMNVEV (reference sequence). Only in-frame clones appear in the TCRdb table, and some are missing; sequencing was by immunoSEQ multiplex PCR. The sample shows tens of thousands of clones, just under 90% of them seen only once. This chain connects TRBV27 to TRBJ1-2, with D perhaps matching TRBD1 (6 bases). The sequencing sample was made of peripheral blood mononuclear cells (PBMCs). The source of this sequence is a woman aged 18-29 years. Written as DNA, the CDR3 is TGTGCCAGCAGTTTAGTAGGACAGTCGAGTGGCTACACCTTC. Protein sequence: CASSLVGQSSGYTF.